One and the same sample provided the 6 T cell receptor beta chains below, sequenced in a study of cytomegalovirus exposure and HLA in healthy donors. The study ran its PCR with 60 Vbeta and 13 Jbeta primers. The table came from immunoSEQ multiplex PCR; TCRdb's copy has only in-frame clones and leaves some out. The sample holds 200,000 to 300,000 clones, just under 80% seen once. Sequencing was performed on PBMCs. All receptors derive from a boy aged 5 to 17 in good health and CMV-seronegative.

The CDR3 region has the DNA TGTGCCAGTAGTATAGGGAGTAATTCACCCCTCCACTTT. Encoded protein: CASSIGSNSPLHF. This chain uses TRBV19 with TRBJ1-6, with unresolved D. The V gene's germline CDR1 is LNHDA and CDR2 SQIVND (reference sequence). Trimming stripped 1 base from V and 6 bases from J, with 4 bases between. The CDR3 sequence is 13 residues long.

This chain connects TRBV5-6 to TRBJ2-1; D might be TRBD1 (6 bases). CDR1 and CDR2 from the germline V gene are SGHDT and YYEEEE. V lost 0 bases to trimming and J lost 4 bases, with 11 bases between them. This CDR3 spans 15 amino acids. The chain's CDR3 is CASSLGLDRYNEQFF. The CDR3 DNA reads as TGTGCCAGCAGCTTGGGGTTGGACAGATACAATGAGCAGTTCTTC. The whole variable domain, filled in from reference TRBV5-6 and TRBJ2-1, reads DAGVTQSPTHLIKTRGQQVTLRCSPKSGHDTVSWYQQALGQGPQFIFQYYEEEERQRGNFPDRFSGHQFPNYSSELNVNALLLGDSALYLCASSLGLDRYNEQFFGPGTRLTVL.

This rearrangement joins TRBV10-3 to TRBJ1-2; the D gene is possibly TRBD1 (6 bases). The CDR3 totals 15 residues. Looked up from germline, CDR1 is ENHRY and CDR2 is SYGVKD. The V end was cut by 0 bases, the J end by 3 bases, with 11 bases between. In nucleotides, the CDR3 is TGTGCCATCAGTGAGTCGGACAGCCTATACTATGGCTACACCTTC. Translating it yields CAISESDSLYYGYTF.

In nucleotides, the CDR3 is TGTGCCTGGAGTACAGGGAATGGAAACACCATATATTTT. It codes for CAWSTGNGNTIYF. The rearrangement links TRBV30 to TRBJ1-3; tentative D call: TRBD1 (6 bases). There are 13 residues in the CDR3. V lost 2 bases to trimming and J lost 3 bases, with 8 bases between them. Looked up from germline, CDR1 is GTSNPN and CDR2 is SVGIG (reference sequence).

The gene calls are TRBV10-2 and TRBJ1-4; no reliable D call. Germline V lookup: CDR1 WSHSY, CDR2 SAAADI. The CDR3 loop spans 14 amino acids. Trimming removed 0 bases at V and 10 bases at J, with 12 bases between. CDR3 DNA sequence: TGCGCCAGCAGTGAGTCAACCCGGGGTGGAAAACTGTTTTTT. Amino acids: CASSESTRGGKLFF.

This chain joins TRBV6-4 and TRBJ2-6; no definite D call. The CDR3 has 13 amino acids. The germline V gene encodes CDR1 MRHNA and CDR2 SNTAGT. V was trimmed by 10 bases and J by 1 base, leaving 8 bases between them. The chain's CDR3 is CATSVSGANVLTF. In DNA, the CDR3 is TGTGCCACTTCGGTGTCTGGGGCCAACGTCCTGACTTTC.